The T cell receptor (beta chain) under discussion was sequenced for a study of cytomegalovirus exposure and HLA in healthy donors. Findings and caveats of the study: Rarity marked most TCR sequences, yet some public TCRs occurred in many donors.

CDR3 size: 15 residues. Trimming stripped 1 base from V and 0 bases from J, with 9 bases between. CDR1 SGHRS and CDR2 YFSETQ come from the germline V gene. Data came from immunoSEQ multiplex PCR; TCRdb stores just in-frame clones and leaves some out. The sample gives 150,000 to 200,000 clones, around four fifths of which show up once; 2% to 2.5% is in the top ten. Of note for this clone: Its antigen is not known.

The gene calls are TRBV5-1 and TRBJ2-3; D is unclear. Sequenced: PBMCs. The clonotype was recovered from a man aged 25-40 years in good health and CMV-seropositive. CDR3 in amino acids: CASSLTPASTDTQYF. Here the CDR3 DNA reads TGCGCCAGCAGCTTGACTCCCGCTAGCACAGATACGCAGTATTTT.